Sequencing of this T cell receptor (beta chain) was carried out in a study of blood T cells in healthy people across ages. V lost 5 bases, J lost 4 bases, and 18 bases lay in between. Per the germline V gene, CDR1 is SGHVS and CDR2 is FNYEAQ. The length of the CDR3 is 16 residues. A second PCR of roughly 7 to 11 cycles used a sample-barcoded 5' primer and a J-beta primer mix. TCRdb reprocessed the 5' RACE reads via MiXCR and lists one record per CDR3 protein. Of 780,000 or so distinct CDR3 sequences in the sample, 56% were seen once. The V gene is TRBV7-6, the J gene TRBJ2-1; the D gene is possibly TRBD2 (6 bases). The clonotype comes from a middle-aged man in good health. The sequencing input was blood. The CDR3 DNA follows: TGTGCCAGCAGCCCGGGGATGACTAGTATGTACAATGAGCAGTTCTTC. This codes for CASSPGMTSMYNEQFF.